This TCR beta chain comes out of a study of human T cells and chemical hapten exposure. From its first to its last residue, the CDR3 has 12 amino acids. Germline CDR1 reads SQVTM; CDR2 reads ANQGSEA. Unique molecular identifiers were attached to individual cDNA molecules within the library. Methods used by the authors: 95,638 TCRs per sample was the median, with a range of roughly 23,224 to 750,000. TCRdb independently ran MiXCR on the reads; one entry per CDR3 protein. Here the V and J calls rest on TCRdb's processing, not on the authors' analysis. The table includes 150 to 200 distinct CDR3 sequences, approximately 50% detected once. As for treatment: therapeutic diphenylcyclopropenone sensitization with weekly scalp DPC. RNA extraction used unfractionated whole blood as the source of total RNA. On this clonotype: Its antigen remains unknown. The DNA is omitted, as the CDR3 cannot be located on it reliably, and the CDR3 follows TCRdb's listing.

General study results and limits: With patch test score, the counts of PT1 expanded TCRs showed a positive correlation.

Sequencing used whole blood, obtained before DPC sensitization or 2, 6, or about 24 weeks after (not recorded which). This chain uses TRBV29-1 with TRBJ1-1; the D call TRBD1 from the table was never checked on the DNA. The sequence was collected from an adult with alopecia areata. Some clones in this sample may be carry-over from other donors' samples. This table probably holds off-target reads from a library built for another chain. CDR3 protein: CSVGEGTGGTFF.